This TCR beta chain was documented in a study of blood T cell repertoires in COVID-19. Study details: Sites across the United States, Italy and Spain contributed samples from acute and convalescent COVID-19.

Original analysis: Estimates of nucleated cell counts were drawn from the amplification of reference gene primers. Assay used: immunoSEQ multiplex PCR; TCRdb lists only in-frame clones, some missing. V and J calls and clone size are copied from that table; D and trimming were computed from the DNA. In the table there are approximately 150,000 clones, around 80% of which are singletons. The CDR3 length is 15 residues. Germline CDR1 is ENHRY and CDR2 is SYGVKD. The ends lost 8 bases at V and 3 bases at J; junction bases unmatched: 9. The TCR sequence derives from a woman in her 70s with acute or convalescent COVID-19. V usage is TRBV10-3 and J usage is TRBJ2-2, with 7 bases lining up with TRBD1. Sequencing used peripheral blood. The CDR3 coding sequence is TGTGCCATCGGCGACAGGGTCAAGGACACCGGGGAGCTGTTTTTT. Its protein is CAIGDRVKDTGELFF.